The next 15 T cell receptor beta chains were all read from a single sample in a study of T-cell reconstitution after alpha-beta-depleted transplantation in children. During its preparation, the TCRbeta library received unique molecular identifiers. TCRdb itself ran the PCR reads through MiXCR, one entry per CDR3 protein. The sample has approximately 650,000 distinct CDR3 sequences, less than 15% seen once; the top ten hold roughly 0.84%. The starting material was PBMCs, obtained before TCRalphabeta/CD19-depleted stem cell transplant. The source of these receptors is a girl aged 2-10 years with congenital amegakaryocytic thrombocytopenia, due to receive a stem cell transplant.

Ten or more counts support this clonotype. The chain recombines TRBV12-3 or TRBV12-4 with TRBJ2-1; unclear D gene. V was cut by 10 bases and J by 8 bases, with 15 bases left in between. This CDR3 is 12 amino acids long. The CDR3: CATSPGRDEQFF. The DNA for the CDR3 is TGTGCCACCTCCCCCGGGCGCGATGAGCAGTTCTTC.

The CDR3 region is CASSFPGVAASTDTQYF. The CDR3 nucleotides are TGCGCCAGCAGCTTTCCTGGTGTTGCTGCTAGCACAGATACGCAGTATTTT. The chain employs TRBV5-1 and TRBJ2-3, with unresolved D. The CDR3 sequence is 17 residues long. The V and J ends lost 2 bases and 0 bases respectively, with 16 bases between them. CDR1 SGHRS and CDR2 YFSETQ come from the germline V gene.

The rearrangement joins TRBV5-1 to TRBJ2-5; D uncertain. The germline CDR1 and CDR2 sequences are SGHRS and YFSETQ. V lost 3 bases and J 1 base, leaving 10 bases between the germline ends. The CDR3 spans 14 residues. This CDR3 is CASSSLTTQETQYF. CDR3 bases: TGCGCCAGCAGCTCCTTGACAACCCAAGAGACCCAGTACTTC.

This clonotype has only a few counts. As DNA, the CDR3 is TGTGCCAGCGGTAAGACGGGGCGGGAAACTGAAGCTTTCTTT. The encoded protein is CASGKTGRETEAFF. This chain uses TRBV11-2 with TRBJ1-1, with D perhaps TRBD1 (5 bases). The germline V gene has CDR1 SGHAT and CDR2 FQNNGV. Deletions cut 8 bases from V and 5 bases from J, with 18 bases between. The CDR3 contains 14 residues.

Ten or more counts support this clonotype. The chain joins TRBV5-1 to TRBJ2-1, with a weak D call TRBD2 (7 bases). The CDR3 loop spans 15 amino acids. The germline gives CDR1 SGHRS, CDR2 YFSETQ. V lost 3 bases and J lost 4, with 14 bases in between. CDR3 nucleotide sequence: TGCGCCAGCAGCTGGGGGGGCTTTGAATACAATGAGCAGTTCTTC. Translating gives CASSWGGFEYNEQFF. Full variable domain (remainder filled in from reference TRBV5-1 and TRBJ2-1): KAGVTQTPRYLIKTRGQQVTLSCSPISGHRSVSWYQQTPGQGLQFLFEYFSETQRNKGNFPGRFSGRQFSNSRSEMNVSTLELGDSALYLCASSWGGFEYNEQFFGPGTRLTVL.

The chain is built from TRBV12-3 or TRBV12-4 and TRBJ2-7; 7 bases are a match to TRBD1. The trim removed 6 bases at V and 5 bases at J, leaving 4 bases unmatched. This CDR3 region has 12 residues. As DNA, the CDR3 is TGTGCCAGCAGCAGACAGGGCCACGAGCAGTACTTC. It codes for CASSRQGHEQYF.

This rearrangement joins TRBV12-3 or TRBV12-4 to TRBJ2-2; D unclear. V lost 1 base and J 5 bases, leaving 11 bases between the germline ends. The CDR3 is made up of 15 amino acids. The CDR3 loop reads CASSLGLVGTGELFF. DNA for the CDR3: TGTGCCAGCAGTTTAGGTCTAGTGGGGACCGGGGAGCTGTTTTTT.

This clonotype was counted only a few times. The chain couples TRBV30 to TRBJ1-2; no clear D gene. The V gene lost 0 bases and the J gene lost 7 bases, with 15 bases spanning the gap. The germline gives CDR1 GTSNPN, CDR2 SVGIG (reference sequence). The CDR3 covers 14 residues. The CDR3 loop is CAWSVGGGGVGYTF. The CDR3 DNA is TGTGCCTGGAGTGTAGGAGGAGGTGGGGTTGGCTACACCTTC.

This clonotype was picked up many times. The rearrangement links TRBV15 to TRBJ1-2; perhaps TRBD1 as D (6 bases). This CDR3 region has 14 residues. V dropped 0 bases and J dropped 4 bases, with 9 bases sitting between them. CDR1 is LNHNV and CDR2 is YYDKDF in the germline V gene (reference sequence). The CDR3 sequence: CATSRDKGVYGYTF. As DNA, the CDR3 is TGTGCCACCAGCAGAGATAAGGGGGTCTATGGCTACACCTTC.

The rearrangement uses TRBV7-2 and TRBJ2-6; D gene uncertain. Looked up from germline, CDR1 is SGHTA and CDR2 is FQGNSA. V lost 1 base, J lost 1 base, and 8 bases lay in between. CDR3 size: 16 residues. The CDR3 region is CASSLDSASGANVLTF. In DNA, the CDR3 is TGTGCCAGCAGCTTAGATTCCGCTTCTGGGGCCAACGTCCTGACTTTC.

This clonotype appeared a few times. This chain uses TRBV6-1 with TRBJ1-5; D is perhaps TRBD1 (5 bases). The CDR3 has 14 residues. V lost 7 bases and J lost 5, with 15 bases in between. Germline V gives CDR1 MNHNS, CDR2 SASEGT. The CDR3, as DNA: TGTGCCAGCACAGTCGACAGAACATATCAGCCCCAGCATTTT. It encodes CASTVDRTYQPQHF.

CDR3 nucleotide sequence: TGTGCCACCAGCACTGGACTCCAGCGGGGCTACGAGCAGTACTTC. Translated: CATSTGLQRGYEQYF. The genes are TRBV15 and TRBJ2-7, with TRBD2 matching over 7 bases. The germline gives CDR1 LNHNV, CDR2 YYDKDF (reference sequence). J gave up 3 bases and V 4 bases, and 9 bases lay outside the gene matches. This CDR3 comprises 15 residues. Looking up the rest from reference TRBV15 and TRBJ2-7 gives the full variable domain: DAMVIQNPRYQVTQFGKPVTLSCSQTLNHNVMYWYQQKSSQAPKLLFHYYDKDFNNEADTPDNFQSRRPNTSFCFLDIRSPGLGDTAMYLCATSTGLQRGYEQYFGPGTRLTVT.

V gene TRBV7-8 combines with J gene TRBJ1-1; no clear D gene. From germline, CDR1 is SGHVS and CDR2 FQNEAQ. CDR3 size: 15 residues. The V end was cut by 4 bases, the J end by 4 bases, with 16 bases between. CDR3 sequence: CASSSHRSFSTEAFF. CDR3 nucleotides: TGTGCCAGCAGCTCACATAGAAGTTTTAGCACTGAAGCTTTCTTT. Full variable domain (missing parts from reference TRBV7-8 and TRBJ1-1): GAGVSQSPRYKVAKRGQDVALRCDPISGHVSLFWYQQALGQGPEFLTYFQNEAQLDKSGLPSDRFFAERPEGSVSTLKIQRTQQEDSAVYLCASSSHRSFSTEAFFGQGTRLTVV.

The J gene is TRBJ1-4, the V gene TRBV5-1; D unresolved. The CDR3 has 17 residues. V gave up 6 bases and J gave up 7 bases, with 25 bases separating them. Germline CDR1 is SGHRS and CDR2 is YFSETQ. The CDR3 region is CASKDGPEGDPAEKLFF. In DNA, the CDR3 is TGCGCCAGCAAAGACGGACCCGAGGGTGATCCAGCTGAAAAACTGTTTTTT.

The rearrangement joins TRBV27 to TRBJ2-7; 8 bases agree with TRBD2. With V trimmed by 6 bases and J by 3 bases, 10 bases remained unmatched. The CDR3 spans 15 residues. CDR1 MNHEY and CDR2 SMNVEV come from the germline V gene (reference sequence). Here the CDR3 reads CASRNPKAGVYEQYF. CDR3 nucleotides: TGTGCCAGCAGGAACCCGAAAGCGGGAGTCTACGAGCAGTACTTC.